This TCR beta chain was sequenced for a study of cytomegalovirus exposure and HLA in healthy donors. Study results and caveats: An Asian-associated ancestry cluster reportedly showed fewer N-insertions than the approximately 620-donor mean in a later analysis. Clonal expansion, a later analysis showed, was greater in HLA-associated TCR beta chains than in equally common others.

The study sampled nominally healthy donors, though unrecorded immune exposures were likely. V was pared by 1 base and J by 3 bases, with 7 bases of the junction left unmatched. The germline V gene encodes CDR1 SGHDN and CDR2 FVKESK. The CDR3 sequence is 17 residues long. Researchers ran the PCR with 60 Vbeta and 13 Jbeta primers. Repertoires were generated with immunoSEQ multiplex PCR, while TCRdb's copy carries only in-frame clones and drops some. This table holds about 140,000 clones, around 65% found once. Points on this clone: The antigen remains unidentified.

Sequencing was carried out using PBMCs. The gene calls are TRBV14 and TRBJ2-3; TRBD2 matches at 10 bases. This receptor was taken from a male donor in good health and CMV-seronegative. This CDR3 reads CASSQARAGGLTDTQYF. The CDR3 region has the DNA TGTGCCAGCAGCCAAGCCCGAGCGGGGGGGCTGACAGATACGCAGTATTTT.